These T cell receptor beta chains were read from a single sample in a study of somatic mutations in cytotoxic T cells in rheumatoid arthritis. Libraries were prepared by immunoSEQ multiplex PCR; TCRdb keeps only in-frame clonotypes and omits some of them. In the table there are some 12,000 clones, about 80% of which are singletons. Sequencing used CD8+ T cells sorted from blood. These receptors all stem from a middle-aged man in good health. Each CDR3 is given with its conserved first and last residue. Fields, in order: D gene, J gene, V gene, clone size, CDR3 length, CDR3 DNA, CDR3 protein. D genes are given only for firm matches. Some rows mark clone size as missing; the rest say once, few, many or name a class of expanded clone.

TRBD2 | TRBJ2-1 | TRBV4-2 | . | 14 | TGTGCCAGCAGCCAGAGAATAGCGGGGAATGAGCAGTTCTTC | CASSQRIAGNEQFF
. | TRBJ2-7 | TRBV7-9 | few | 12 | TGTGCCAGCAGCTTTTCTGGTTACGAGCAGTACTTC | CASSFSGYEQYF
TRBD1 | TRBJ1-1 | TRBV6-1 | . | 14 | TGTGCCAGCAGTGAGACAGGGATGAACACTGAAGCTTTCTTT | CASSETGMNTEAFF
. | TRBJ2-2 | TRBV29-1 | . | 15 | TGCAGCGTTGAATTACTCCCTATGGACACCGGGGAGCTGTTTTTT | CSVELLPMDTGELFF
TRBD1 | TRBJ1-2 | TRBV9 | few | 12 | TGTGCCAGCAGCGTAGGGACAGGCTACTACACCTTC | CASSVGTGYYTF
. | TRBJ1-5 | TRBV10-3 | . | 18 | TGTGCCATCAGTGGGGCAGAACCCGAAGGGGCTGGGGTATCAGCCCAGCATTTT | CAISGAEPEGAGVSAQHF
TRBD1 | TRBJ2-1 | TRBV7-6 | . | 17 | TGTGCCAGCAGCTTATTCCCTGGACAGGCTACCTACAATGAGCAGTTCTTC | CASSLFPGQATYNEQFF
TRBD1 | TRBJ2-2 | TRBV6-5 | . | 14 | TGTGCCACCCAGACAGGGGACAACACCGGGGAGCTGTTTTTT | CATQTGDNTGELFF
. | TRBJ2-1 | TRBV9 | . | 11 | TGTGCCAGCAGCGTAGCTAATGAGCAGTTCTTC | CASSVANEQFF
. | TRBJ1-1 | TRBV19 | few | 11 | TGTGCCAGTACTAGGGGTACTGAAGCTTTCTTT | CASTRGTEAFF
TRBD1 | TRBJ1-5 | TRBV19 | . | 15 | TGTGCCAGTAGCATGGACAGGGGGCTTCAGCAGCCCCAGCATTTT | CASSMDRGLQQPQHF
. | TRBJ2-7 | TRBV11-2 | . | 16 | TGTGCCAGCAGATTCCCCACGGAGGACTATCTCGGCGAGCAGTACTTC | CASRFPTEDYLGEQYF
. | TRBJ2-6 | TRBV7-9 | . | 11 | TGTGCCAGCACTGGGGCCAACGTCCTGACTTTC | CASTGANVLTF
TRBD2 | TRBJ2-2 | TRBV7-7 | . | 19 | TGTGCTAGCAGCCCAGGGACTAGCGGGAGACTCGCGAACACCGGGGAGCTGTTTTTT | CASSPGTSGRLANTGELFF
TRBD1 | TRBJ2-4 | TRBV11-3 | . | 18 | TGTGCCAGCAGCTTAGAGGGTCAGGGGGAGAAACCAGGGAACATTCAGTACTTC | CASSLEGQGEKPGNIQYF
. | TRBJ2-1 | TRBV28 | . | 12 | TGTGCCAGCAGACTGAGCCGGGAAGAGCAGTTCTTC | CASRLSREEQFF
TRBD1 | TRBJ2-1 | TRBV18 | . | 15 | TGTGCCAGCTCACCAGAGACAGGGCCCGACAATGAGCAGTTCTTC | CASSPETGPDNEQFF
. | TRBJ1-2 | TRBV6-5 | . | 14 | TGTGCCAGCAGTTTGTTACCCGCCCACTATGGCTACACCTTC | CASSLLPAHYGYTF
TRBD2 | TRBJ2-7 | TRBV6-5 | . | 14 | TGTGCCAGCAGCTACGGGGGGGGTACCTACGAGCAGTACTTC | CASSYGGGTYEQYF
. | TRBJ2-6 | TRBV18 | . | 16 | TGTGCCAGCTCACCACCGTCCAGCTCTGGGGCCAACGTCCTGACTTTC | CASSPPSSSGANVLTF
TRBD2 | TRBJ2-1 | TRBV10-3 | . | 15 | TGTGCCATCAGTGAGCGGGTAGCGGGGGACAATGAGCAGTTCTTC | CAISERVAGDNEQFF
TRBD1 | TRBJ2-1 | TRBV7-8 | . | 17 | TGTGCCAGCAGCTCCCCCGTACAGGGGAGCTCCTACAATGAGCAGTTCTTC | CASSSPVQGSSYNEQFF
TRBD1 | TRBJ2-3 | TRBV14 | . | 18 | TGTGCCAGCAGCGAGGGGTACAGGGGCCGGGGAGTCACAGATACGCAGTATTTT | CASSEGYRGRGVTDTQYF
. | TRBJ2-1 | TRBV6-1 | . | 12 | TGTGCCAGCAGTAGTTTCTTGGCGTGGCAGTTCTTC | CASSSFLAWQFF
TRBD2 | TRBJ2-7 | TRBV4-2 | once | 16 | TGTGCCAGCAGCCAGGGACTAGCGGGAGGGCCGTTTGAGCAGTACTTC | CASSQGLAGGPFEQYF
. | TRBJ1-4 | TRBV14 | . | 12 | TGTGCCAGCAGCCCTAGCGGGCGAAAACTGTTTTTT | CASSPSGRKLFF
. | TRBJ2-3 | TRBV7-8 | . | 17 | TGTGCCAGCAGCTTAGGGTCAGGGGTTGTTATGCCAGATACGCAGTATTTT | CASSLGSGVVMPDTQYF
. | TRBJ2-2 | TRBV7-9 | . | 15 | TGTGCCAGCAGATCAAGGGGGGTCTACACCGGGGAGCTGTTTTTT | CASRSRGVYTGELFF
. | TRBJ2-7 | TRBV9 | . | 12 | TGTGCCAGCAGCCCGGATGCGTACGAGCAGTACTTC | CASSPDAYEQYF
TRBD1 | TRBJ1-1 | TRBV9 | . | 15 | TGTGCCAGCAGCGTTACCCCAGGGGGCGCTTCTGAAGCTTTCTTT | CASSVTPGGASEAFF
. | TRBJ2-7 | TRBV7-3 | . | 18 | TGTGCCAGCAGCCTTTCAATTCAGGAGGCTGGATATAACTACGAGCAGTACTTC | CASSLSIQEAGYNYEQYF